The 23 T cell receptor beta chains reported below all come from one sample, sequenced in a study of T cell responses to AZD1222 COVID-19 vaccine. The repertoire was sequenced with immunoSEQ multiplex PCR; TCRdb's copy has only in-frame clones and lacks some. The sample carries 150,000 or so clones, about 90% recorded once. Specimen: peripheral blood, collected 28 days after the second AZD1222 dose. These receptors all stem from an adult who received the AZD1222 COVID-19 vaccine.

The chain recombines TRBV19 with TRBJ1-5, with a tentative D call TRBD1 (6 bases). This CDR3 has 16 amino acids. Germline CDR1 is LNHDA and CDR2 is SQIVND (reference sequence). Trimming removed 1 base from V and 2 bases from J, with 12 bases in between. CDR3 sequence reads: CASSIGGAPGNQPQHF. For the CDR3, the DNA is TGTGCCAGTAGTATAGGGGGGGCGCCGGGCAATCAGCCCCAGCATTTT.

The chain employs TRBV4-3 and TRBJ2-6; maybe TRBD2 (6 bases). Trimming removed 2 bases from V and 4 bases from J, with 18 bases in between. CDR3 length: 18 amino acids. Per germline, CDR1 LGHNA and CDR2 YSLEER. CDR3 nucleotide sequence: TGCGCCAGCAGCCAAAGAACCGGGGCTGCGGGAGGGGCCAACGTCCTGACTTTC. It is translated as CASSQRTGAAGGANVLTF.

The chain combines TRBV11-2 with TRBJ1-5; D is uncertain. This CDR3 is 16 amino acids long. Deletions cut 5 bases from V and 7 bases from J, with 21 bases between. Germline CDR1 SGHAT, CDR2 FQNNGV. The CDR3 region is CASSLNARTLNQPQHF. The CDR3 nucleotides are TGTGCCAGCAGCCTAAACGCCCGTACATTAAACCAGCCCCAGCATTTT.

Points on this clone: The sample holds other DNA sequences that translate to the same CDR3. This chain connects TRBV7-9 to TRBJ1-3, with a tentative D call TRBD1 (6 bases). CDR1 and CDR2 from the germline V gene are SEHNR and FQNEAQ (reference sequence). The CDR3 has 16 amino acids. Deletions cut 0 bases from V and 1 base from J, with 10 bases between. CDR3 in amino acids: CASSLAGTYSGNTIYF. The CDR3 DNA reads TGTGCCAGCAGCTTAGCCGGGACATATTCTGGAAACACCATATATTTT.

The chain joins TRBV4-1 to TRBJ2-2, with TRBD2 matching 9 bases. CDR1 and CDR2 (germline): MGHRA, YSYEKL. V trimming: 4 bases; J trimming: 0 bases; junction bases outside the gene matches: 3. The CDR3 has 16 residues. The CDR3 sequence is CASSLRTSANTGELFF. Here the CDR3 DNA reads TGCGCCAGCAGCCTACGGACTAGCGCGAACACCGGGGAGCTGTTTTTT.

J is TRBJ1-3 and V is TRBV9, with TRBD1 matching over 8 bases. In germline, CDR1 is SGDLS, CDR2 YYNGEE. The V gene end was trimmed by 0 bases and the J gene end by 0 bases; junction bases not matched to a gene: 11. This CDR3 has 19 residues. The CDR3: CASSVEGRGRINSGNTIYF. In nucleotides, the CDR3 is TGTGCCAGCAGCGTAGAGGGCAGGGGGCGAATTAACTCTGGAAACACCATATATTTT.

This sequence joins TRBV7-3 and TRBJ1-1; TRBD1 matches at 8 bases. This CDR3 has 14 residues. Germline V lookup: CDR1 SGHTA, CDR2 FQGTGA. The junction had 4 bases not matched to a gene; V was cut back by 3 bases and J by 4 bases. CDR3 protein: CASSFDRGSTEAFF. As DNA, the CDR3 is TGTGCCAGCAGCTTCGACAGGGGTAGCACTGAAGCTTTCTTT.

The V and J genes are TRBV6-2 or TRBV6-3 and TRBJ1-1; 8 bases are shared with TRBD1. CDR3 size: 13 residues. V was clipped by 5 bases and J by 6 bases; unmatched bases: 5. In germline, CDR1 is MNHEY, CDR2 SVGEGT. As DNA, the CDR3 is TGTGCCAGCAGTAGGGGACAGGCCTCTGAAGCTTTCTTT. Its translation is CASSRGQASEAFF.

The chain has TRBV30 and TRBJ2-1, with D unresolved. The CDR3 sequence is 13 residues long. V was pared by 2 bases and J by 4 bases, with 9 bases between. Germline V gene sequence: CDR1 GTSNPN, CDR2 SVGIG (reference sequence). CDR3 coding DNA: TGTGCCTGGAGTACGGCCCGATACAATGAGCAGTTCTTC. Translation: CAWSTARYNEQFF. The full variable domain, with the rest looked up from reference TRBV30 and TRBJ2-1, is SQTIHQWPATLVQPVGSPLSLECTVEGTSNPNLYWYRQAAGRGLQLLFYSVGIGQISSEVPQNLSASRPQDRQFILSSKKLLLSDSGFYLCAWSTARYNEQFFGPGTRLTVL.

The rearrangement links TRBV2 to TRBJ1-2; the match to TRBD1 covers 10 bases. Germline loops: CDR1 SNHLY, CDR2 FYNNEI. Unmatched junction bases numbered 12, after V lost 5 bases and J lost 9 bases. This CDR3 contains 15 residues. The CDR3 sequence is CASSLSGQGIGSYTF. The DNA for the CDR3 is TGTGCCAGCAGTCTTTCGGGACAGGGGATAGGTAGCTACACCTTC.

J is TRBJ1-5 and V is TRBV30; a weak D match, TRBD1 (5 bases). Trimming removed 0 bases at V and 7 bases at J, with 13 bases between. The CDR3 is made up of 14 amino acids. CDR1 is GTSNPN and CDR2 is SVGIG in the germline V gene (reference sequence). The CDR3 bases are TGTGCCTGGAGTGTGGTGGCAGGGCAACAGCCCCAGCATTTT. It translates to CAWSVVAGQQPQHF.

The V call is TRBV29-1, the J call TRBJ2-5; a possible D gene is TRBD1 (5 bases). The CDR3 runs 12 residues. The V and J ends lost 3 bases and 2 bases respectively, with 7 bases between them. Germline V gives CDR1 SQVTM, CDR2 ANQGSEA. CDR3 loop: CSVDRAQETQYF. The CDR3 bases are TGCAGCGTTGACAGGGCACAAGAGACCCAGTACTTC.

The gene calls are TRBV15 and TRBJ1-6; 8 bases are shared with TRBD1. The J segment lost 15 bases and the V segment lost 3 bases, leaving 7 bases of the junction unmatched. Germline V gene lookup returns CDR1 LNHNV and CDR2 YYDKDF (reference sequence). The CDR3 contains 13 residues. In nucleotides, the CDR3 is TGTGCCACCAGCAGTACTAGACAGGGGAGCCTCCACTTT. It specifies CATSSTRQGSLHF.

CDR3 loop: CASSLRILLGRWETQYF. CDR3 DNA: TGTGCCAGCAGCTTAAGAATACTATTGGGACGCTGGGAGACCCAGTACTTC. V is TRBV13 and J is TRBJ2-5, with D possibly called TRBD1 or TRBD2 (5 bases each). Trimming left V 2 bases short and J 5 bases short, with 21 bases between. CDR3 length: 17 amino acids. Germline-derived CDR1 and CDR2 are PRHDT and FYEKMQ (reference sequence).

The table lists this clone with a count of one. The V call is TRBV19, the J call TRBJ1-5, with D perhaps TRBD1 (5 bases). Deletions cut 6 bases from V and 3 bases from J, with 9 bases between. This CDR3 comprises 13 residues. The germline gives CDR1 LNHDA, CDR2 SQIVND (reference sequence). The CDR3 region has the DNA TGTGCCAGTAGCCGACAGTTCAATCAGCCCCAGCATTTT. Translation: CASSRQFNQPQHF.

The chain carries TRBV7-9 and TRBJ2-7; 7 positions match TRBD1. Trimming cost V 3 bases and J 4 bases; bases outside gene matches: 6. Germline V lookup: CDR1 SEHNR, CDR2 FQNEAQ (reference sequence). The CDR3 sequence is 14 residues long. For the CDR3, the DNA is TGTGCCAGCAGCTTCGGGACAGCCGGATACGAGCAGTACTTC. This encodes CASSFGTAGYEQYF.

This clone has a handful of counts. This rearrangement joins TRBV7-2 to TRBJ1-2; TRBD1 is a possible D gene (5 bases). Germline lookup yields CDR1 SGHTA and CDR2 FQGNSA. The CDR3 length is 16 residues. The ends were cut back, 6 bases at V and 8 bases at J, with 25 bases in the middle. Here the CDR3 reads CASRYLSGTGAGGYTF. DNA for the CDR3: TGTGCCAGCAGATATCTCTCAGGGACCGGAGCCGGGGGCTACACCTTC.

The chain joins TRBV28 to TRBJ1-6; TRBD1 aligns across 7 bases. The CDR3 contains 16 residues. With V trimmed by 4 bases and J by 3 bases, 6 bases remained unmatched. The germline V gene has CDR1 MDHEN and CDR2 SYDVKM. The CDR3 nucleotides are TGTGCCAGCAGTTCCACAGGGGTGAGCTATAATTCACCCCTCCACTTT. Its translation: CASSSTGVSYNSPLHF.

J is TRBJ2-1 and V is TRBV28, with D maybe TRBD2 (6 bases). V lost 2 bases and J lost 15, with 17 bases in between. The CDR3 spans 13 residues. Looked up from germline, CDR1 is MDHEN and CDR2 is SYDVKM. CDR3 bases: TGTGCCAGCAGTTTAGGTCCTCCTGGGAGGCCGTTCTTC. The encoded protein is CASSLGPPGRPFF.

V is TRBV9 and J is TRBJ1-6, with D uncertain. V shed 0 bases and J shed 7 bases, with 11 bases lying between them. The CDR3 is made up of 15 amino acids. Germline CDR1 and CDR2: SGDLS and YYNGEE. The CDR3 reads CASSVELGGNSPLHF. The CDR3 DNA reads as TGTGCCAGCAGCGTAGAACTGGGCGGCAATTCACCCCTCCACTTT.

The V and J genes are TRBV12-3 or TRBV12-4 and TRBJ1-2, with a tentative D call TRBD1 (6 bases). This CDR3 has 13 amino acids. Trimming stripped 2 bases from V and 6 bases from J, with 10 bases between. The CDR3 nucleotides are TGTGCCAGCAGTTTAATACAGGGAAATGGCTACACCTTC. As protein: CASSLIQGNGYTF.

This sequence joins TRBV7-6 and TRBJ2-3; TRBD2 aligns across 8 bases. J was trimmed by 1 base and V by 4 bases; bases with no gene match: 7. CDR3 length: 16 residues. The germline gives CDR1 SGHVS, CDR2 FNYEAQ. The DNA of the CDR3 is TGTGCCAGCAGCTGGGCAGGGACTAGGGGCACAGATACGCAGTATTTT. It is translated as CASSWAGTRGTDTQYF.

This sequence joins TRBV7-2 and TRBJ1-6; tentatively, D is TRBD1 (5 bases). V was trimmed by 5 bases and J by 10 bases, leaving 18 bases between them. From germline, CDR1 is SGHTA and CDR2 FQGNSA. The CDR3 loop spans 15 amino acids. CDR3 DNA: TGTGCCAGCAGCCCGTACCAGGGCTCGGGATCACCCCTCCACTTT. This gives the protein CASSPYQGSGSPLHF.